The 11 T cell receptor beta chains below were found in one sample sequenced in a study of vaccination effects on CD4 cells after COVID-19. Prior to sequencing, the ViraFEST assay stimulated PBMC with viral peptide pools, which expanded the antigen-specific CD4+ T cells. Following 10 days of culture, CD4+ T cells were isolated. Vaccination of participants consisted of two doses of either the BNT162b2 or mRNA-1273 vaccine. Generated by immunoSEQ multiplex PCR, the TCRdb table keeps only in-frame clones and is missing some. There are 20,000 to 25,000 clones in the sample; about 72% occur only once, and about 9.7% lies in the top ten. Their target antigens are unknown. This material consisted of CD4+ T cells from PBMCs cultured with HCoV-229E spike peptides, taken after COVID-19 vaccination. All receptors come from a human donor who received a COVID-19 vaccine.

The J gene is TRBJ2-5, the V gene TRBV9, with a possible D match to TRBD1 (6 bases). V dropped 0 bases and J dropped 9 bases, with 12 bases sitting between them. Germline V CDR1 and CDR2: SGDLS, YYNGEE. CDR3 length: 13 residues. CDR3 sequence (DNA): TGTGCCAGCAGCGTAGGATCAGGGGCGGCCCAGTACTTC. Residues: CASSVGSGAAQYF. Full variable domain (remainder filled in from reference TRBV9 and TRBJ2-5): DSGVTQTPKHLITATGQRVTLRCSPRSGDLSVYWYQQSLDQGLQFLIQYYNGEERAKGNILERFSAQQFPDLHSELNLSSLELGDSALYFCASSVGSGAAQYFGPGTRLLVL.

The chain combines TRBV3-1 (or the pseudogene TRBV3-2) with TRBJ2-2; 12 nucleotides align to TRBD2. The CDR3 is 17 residues long. The J segment lost 6 bases and the V segment lost 3 bases, leaving 8 bases of the junction unmatched. CDR1 LGHDT and CDR2 YNNKEL come from the germline V gene (reference sequence). CDR3 sequence (DNA): TGTGCCAGCAGCCACCGACCGGGACTAGCGGGCCCCGGGGAGCTGTTTTTT. Residues: CASSHRPGLAGPGELFF.

This clone was observed a handful of times. This chain joins TRBV10-3 and TRBJ1-2, with no clear D. CDR1 ENHRY and CDR2 SYGVKD come from the germline V gene. The V gene lost 4 bases and the J gene lost 5 bases, with 8 bases spanning the gap. The CDR3 has 12 residues. The DNA for the CDR3 is TGTGCCATCAGTGGGGAGGGTTATGGCTACACCTTC. This sequence encodes CAISGEGYGYTF.

The chain links TRBV5-5 to TRBJ2-1, with 8 bases identical to TRBD2. J lost 0 bases, V lost 0 bases, and 8 bases had no gene match. Germline values: CDR1 SGHKS, CDR2 YYEKEE (reference sequence). This CDR3 region has 18 residues. This chain's CDR3 is CASSLGPPGTSSYNEQFF. For the CDR3, the DNA is TGTGCCAGCAGCTTGGGCCCCCCCGGGACTAGCTCCTACAATGAGCAGTTCTTC. Combining the CDR3 with reference TRBV5-5 and TRBJ2-1 gives the whole variable domain DAGVTQSPTHLIKTRGQQVTLRCSPISGHKSVSWYQQVLGQGPQFIFQYYEKEERGRGNFPDRFSARQFPNYSSELNVNALLLGDSALYLCASSLGPPGTSSYNEQFFGPGTRLTVL.

The chain carries TRBV18 and TRBJ2-5, with 14 bases fitting TRBD2. The CDR3 length is 15 residues. V lost 4 bases, J lost 4 bases, and 2 bases stayed unmatched. Germline assignment: CDR1 KGHSH and CDR2 LQKENI. CDR3 in amino acids: CASSLGLAGGETQYF. CDR3 coding DNA: TGTGCCAGCTCACTCGGACTAGCGGGAGGAGAGACCCAGTACTTC.

This clone was recorded a few times. This sequence joins TRBV7-9 and TRBJ1-6; D gene unclear. Trimming took 5 bases from V and 0 from J, leaving 8 bases between them. CDR3 length equals 15 residues. Germline loops: CDR1 SEHNR, CDR2 FQNEAQ (reference sequence). The DNA for the CDR3 is TGTGCCAGCAGCCCCGCGGGCTCCTATAATTCACCCCTCCACTTT. Translating it yields CASSPAGSYNSPLHF.

The V call is TRBV2, the J call TRBJ2-7; 10 bases are a match to TRBD2. Unmatched junction bases numbered 7, after V lost 6 bases and J lost 2 bases. The CDR3 consists of 15 residues. Germline CDR1 and CDR2: SNHLY and FYNNEI. The CDR3, as DNA: TGTGCCAGCAGCGATGGACTAGCGGTAACCTACGAGCAGTACTTC. This codes for CASSDGLAVTYEQYF.

This clone has just a few counts. This chain links TRBV7-2 with TRBJ2-1; 7 bases match TRBD2. J gave up 4 bases and V 2 bases, and 2 bases lay outside the gene matches. CDR1 SGHTA and CDR2 FQGNSA come from the germline V gene. This CDR3 comprises 14 residues. The CDR3 sequence: CASSLTSDYNEQFF. The CDR3 nucleotides read TGTGCCAGCAGCTTAACTAGCGATTACAATGAGCAGTTCTTC.

This clone was counted between two and nine times. The chain carries TRBV7-9 and TRBJ2-5, with a weak D call TRBD2 (5 bases). The germline V gene has CDR1 SEHNR and CDR2 FQNEAQ (reference sequence). Trimming pared 1 base from V and 9 bases from J, leaving 24 bases between. This CDR3 has 17 residues. CDR3 region: CASSLEEGLDFSPAQYF. DNA of the CDR3: TGTGCCAGCAGCTTAGAAGAGGGCCTGGATTTCAGTCCGGCCCAGTACTTC.

The chain carries TRBV2 and TRBJ2-1; D perhaps matches TRBD2 (6 bases). The CDR3 length is 15 residues. Germline V gene lookup returns CDR1 SNHLY and CDR2 FYNNEI. V was clipped by 7 bases and J by 4 bases, with 17 bases between them. CDR3 protein: CASKALAGIYNEQFF. CDR3 bases: TGTGCCAGCAAGGCTTTGGCGGGGATATACAATGAGCAGTTCTTC.

V and J are TRBV27 and TRBJ1-2; TRBD1 matches at 8 bases. This CDR3 region has 13 residues. Germline-derived CDR1 and CDR2 are MNHEY and SMNVEV (reference sequence). V trimming: 6 bases; J trimming: 6 bases; junction bases outside the gene matches: 6. CDR3: CASSLRGQDGYTF. DNA for the CDR3: TGTGCCAGCAGCCTCAGGGGGCAGGATGGCTACACCTTC.